Listed here are 2 T cell receptor beta chains from one sample, sequenced in a study of cytomegalovirus exposure and HLA in healthy donors. Data came from immunoSEQ multiplex PCR; TCRdb stores just in-frame clones and leaves some out. The sample has around 150,000 clones; 88% are singletons. The sample consisted of PBMCs. The receptors shown here come from a young woman in good health and CMV-seropositive.

This sequence joins TRBV4-3 and TRBJ1-2; 8 bases match TRBD1. CDR1 is LGHNA, CDR2 YSLEER, per germline. This CDR3 comprises 18 residues. V gave up 0 bases and J gave up 0 bases; unmatched junction bases: 9. The CDR3 loop reads CASSQEYGTGFSNYGYTF. The CDR3 DNA reads TGCGCCAGCAGCCAAGAGTATGGGACAGGATTTTCTAACTATGGCTACACCTTC.

Only a few counts were recorded for this clone. The chain combines TRBV9 with TRBJ2-1; 9 bases align to TRBD2. Germline V gene sequence: CDR1 SGDLS, CDR2 YYNGEE. With 2 bases clipped from V and 11 bases from J, the junction kept 8 bases outside the gene matches. This CDR3 comprises 14 residues. CDR3 nucleotides: TGTGCCAGCAGCGTGAGCGGGAGGTACGGTAAGCAGTTCTTC. Translation: CASSVSGRYGKQFF.